What follows is one T cell receptor (beta chain) and its context. Its antigen is not identified. Triplicate sorts, approximately 290,000 cells apiece, were made for each CD8+ T cell subset. The authors gated naive CD8+ T cells as CD45RO-CCR7+CD27+CD95-. The libraries of TRB cDNA were prepared using 5' RACE with UMI labels. Each CDR3 protein gets one entry in TCRdb, which reprocessed the 5' RACE reads and gives no DNA. The sample data list roughly 8,000 distinct CDR3 sequences. Germline CDR1 is LNHDA and CDR2 is SQIVND (reference sequence). The CDR3 runs to 18 residues. This record belongs to a study of CXCR3-negative and CXCR3-positive naive CD8 T cells. Notes on the study in general: Across naive subsets, surface CD5 expression was comparable, and TCR strength was inferred from properties of the TRB CDR3.

The sample comprised naive CXCR3- CD8+ T cells from blood. Documented subset: CD45RO-CCR7+CD27+CD95- naive CD8+ T cells lacking CXCR3 (TNR3-). The chain recombines TRBV19 with TRBJ2-2; TCRdb's D call, TRBD2, is unchecked because there is no DNA. The receptor's source is a human donor in good health. Some clones in this sample may be carry-over from other donors' samples. The CDR3 protein is CASSISLAGGPYTWELFF. Variable domain in full (rest from reference TRBV19 and TRBJ2-2): DGGITQSPKYLFRKEGQNVTLSCEQNLNHDAMYWYRQDPGQGLRLIYYSQIVNDFQKGDIAEGYSVSREKKESFPLTVTSAQKNPTAFYLCASSISLAGGPYTWELFFGEGSRLTVL.